A selection of T cell receptor beta chains follows, all from one sample in a study of blood T cells in healthy people across ages. MiXCR, applied by TCRdb to the 5' RACE reads, yields one record per CDR3 protein. The table lists some 900,000 distinct CDR3 sequences, around 48% of them singletons. The source material was blood. Every receptor here comes from a man aged 25-40 years in good health. CDR3s include the opening cysteine and the closing phenylalanine or tryptophan. D genes are given only for firm matches. Only part of the rows carry a size: once, few, many, or a class if the clone is expanded.

TRBJ2-3 | - | - | TRBV20-1 | CSAPLYRGSDTQYF | TGCAGTGCTCCGTTGTACCGGGGATCAGATACGCAGTATTTT
TRBJ2-3 | TRBD2 | - | TRBV3-1 | CASSPRLAGGDGADTQYF | TGTGCCAGCAGCCCCCGACTAGCGGGGGGGGATGGGGCAGATACGCAGTATTTT
TRBJ2-3 | TRBD2 | - | TRBV6-5 | CASSYDSGGFVYTDTQYF | TGTGCCAGCAGTTACGATAGCGGGGGGTTTGTATATACAGATACGCAGTATTTT
TRBJ2-1 | TRBD1 | - | TRBV20-1 | CSAISPGQGLTNEQFF | TGCAGTGCTATATCGCCGGGACAGGGGTTGACCAATGAGCAGTTCTTC
TRBJ1-6 | - | - | TRBV7-2 | CASSLARVSSYNSPLHF | TGTGCCAGCAGCTTAGCCAGGGTCAGCTCCTATAATTCACCCCTCCACTTT
TRBJ2-5 | TRBD1 | - | TRBV2 | CASSDRGQGLETQYF | TGTGCCAGCAGTGATCGTGGACAGGGGCTAGAGACCCAGTACTTC
TRBJ2-7 | TRBD1 | - | TRBV7-9 | CASDRGPPYEQYF | TGTGCCAGCGACAGGGGTCCTCCCTACGAGCAGTACTTC
TRBJ2-1 | - | - | TRBV25-1 | CASSEFSAPRGSEQFF | TGTGCCAGCAGTGAATTCTCGGCGCCTAGGGGGAGTGAGCAGTTCTTC
TRBJ1-1 | - | - | TRBV4-2 | CVSSPRGGANTEAFF | TGTGTCAGCAGCCCAAGGGGAGGGGCGAACACTGAAGCTTTCTTT
TRBJ2-3 | TRBD2 | - | TRBV7-3 | CASSPTGDAGGLIDTQYF | TGTGCCAGCAGCCCGACTGGGGACGCGGGGGGGCTGATAGATACGCAGTATTTT
TRBJ2-7 | TRBD1 | - | TRBV9 | CASSVLGQGGTYEQYF | TGTGCCAGCAGCGTCCTCGGACAGGGTGGGACCTACGAGCAGTACTTC
TRBJ2-1 | - | many | TRBV5-1 | CASSLGTRSDEQFF | TGCGCCAGCAGCTTAGGGACCCGAAGCGATGAGCAGTTCTTC
TRBJ1-6 | TRBD1 | - | TRBV4-1 | CASSPGVGQGSPLHF | TGCGCCAGCAGCCCAGGTGTGGGACAGGGCTCACCCCTCCACTTT
TRBJ2-7 | TRBD2 | - | TRBV6-1 | CASSIRLAGAYEQYF | TGTGCCAGCAGTATACGACTAGCGGGGGCCTACGAGCAGTACTTC
TRBJ1-5 | - | - | TRBV5-5 | CASSLGLFSQPQHF | TGTGCCAGCAGCCTAGGACTGTTTAGTCAGCCCCAGCATTTT
TRBJ1-1 | - | - | TRBV29-1 | CSVGVGDTEAFF | TGCAGCGTTGGGGTTGGGGACACTGAAGCTTTCTTT
TRBJ2-1 | TRBD1 | once | TRBV12-3/TRBV12-4 | CASSFGVPGQGAGSSYNEQFF | TGTGCCAGCAGTTTCGGAGTTCCAGGACAGGGGGCTGGGAGCTCCTACAATGAGCAGTTCTTC